The clone carrying this T cell receptor (beta chain) was picked up many times. TCRdb ran MiXCR on the RT-PCR reads and lists one entry per CDR3 protein. The table lists roughly 620,000 distinct CDR3 sequences, approximately 11% of them singletons. The entry originates in a study of response to subunit inactivated influenza vaccine. V lost 6 bases and J lost 3, with 20 bases in between. This CDR3 comprises 16 residues. Germline V gives CDR1 MNHNS, CDR2 SASEGT. The sample also formed part of further work on T cells expressing NK-cell markers. That report adds: UMI-tagged 5'RACE template switching yielded the TCR beta cDNA. Of the CD8+ T cells in a handful of donors, about 1.0-7.0% belonged to dominant NKG2C+ clonotypes. Several of the donors also had these clonotypes leading their CD3+CD56-NKG2C+ fraction.

V usage is TRBV6-1 and J usage is TRBJ1-1; no clear D. The sequence came from a man in his fifties who received an inactivated influenza vaccine. The sequences come from PBMCs from blood, collected on the day of vaccination. The CDR3: CASSTIGLGWDTEAFF. CDR3 nucleotides: TGTGCCAGCAGCACGATAGGGCTAGGGTGGGACACTGAAGCTTTCTTT.